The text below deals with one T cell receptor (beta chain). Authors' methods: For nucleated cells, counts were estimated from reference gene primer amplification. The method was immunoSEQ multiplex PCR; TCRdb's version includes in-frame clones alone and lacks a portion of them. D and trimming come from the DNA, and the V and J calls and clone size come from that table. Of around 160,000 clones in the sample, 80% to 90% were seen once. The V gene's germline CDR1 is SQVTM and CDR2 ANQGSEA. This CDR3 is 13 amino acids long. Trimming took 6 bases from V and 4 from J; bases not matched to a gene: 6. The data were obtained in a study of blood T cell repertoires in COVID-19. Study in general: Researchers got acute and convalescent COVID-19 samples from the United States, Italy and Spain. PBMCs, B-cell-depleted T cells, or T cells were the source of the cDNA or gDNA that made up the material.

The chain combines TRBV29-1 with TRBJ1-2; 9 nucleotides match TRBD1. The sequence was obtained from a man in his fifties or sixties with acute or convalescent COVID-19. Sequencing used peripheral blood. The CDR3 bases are TGCAGCGTCGTGGGACAGGGAGTCTATGGCTACACCTTC. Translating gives CSVVGQGVYGYTF. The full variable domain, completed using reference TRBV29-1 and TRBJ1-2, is SAVISQKPSRDICQRGTSLTIQCQVDSQVTMMFWYRQQPGQSLTLIATANQGSEATYESGFVIDKFPISRPNLTFSTLTVSNMSPEDSSIYLCSVVGQGVYGYTFGSGTRLTVV.